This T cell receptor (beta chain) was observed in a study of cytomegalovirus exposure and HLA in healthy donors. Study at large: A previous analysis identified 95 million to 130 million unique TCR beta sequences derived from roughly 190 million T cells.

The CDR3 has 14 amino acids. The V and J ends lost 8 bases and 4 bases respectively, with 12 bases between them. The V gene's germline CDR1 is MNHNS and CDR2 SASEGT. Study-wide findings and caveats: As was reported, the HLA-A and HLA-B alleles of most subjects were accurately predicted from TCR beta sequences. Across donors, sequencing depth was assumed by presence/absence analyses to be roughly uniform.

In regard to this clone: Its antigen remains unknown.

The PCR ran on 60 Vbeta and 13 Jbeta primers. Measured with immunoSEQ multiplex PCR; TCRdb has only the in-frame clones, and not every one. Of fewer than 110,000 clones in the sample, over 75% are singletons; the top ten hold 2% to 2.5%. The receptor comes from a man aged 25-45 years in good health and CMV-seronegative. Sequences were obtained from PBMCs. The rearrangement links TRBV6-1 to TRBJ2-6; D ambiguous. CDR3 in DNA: TGTGCCAGCGGGCCAGCAGGAGGGGCCAACGTCCTGACTTTC. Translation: CASGPAGGANVLTF.